A selection of T cell receptor beta chains follows, all from one sample in a study of OX40 agonist ivuxolimab in advanced cancers. Measured with immunoSEQ multiplex PCR; TCRdb has only the in-frame clones, and not every one. This sample has roughly 60,000 clones, with roughly 84% found just once. Sequenced here: CD4+ or CD8+ T cells sorted from blood, sampled in a trial of the OX40 agonist ivuxolimab. The receptors originated from an adult with an advanced solid tumor such as melanoma, head and neck, liver or kidney cancer. The conserved cysteine and the conserved F or W are not part of the CDR3 here.

TRBJ1-1 | TRBV6-5 | ASSETQEEAF
TRBJ2-7 | TRBV25-1 | ATLGTGGHEQY
TRBJ1-2 | TRBV9 | ASTQTGTAYGYT
TRBJ1-1 | TRBV2 | ASTPRASNTEAF
TRBJ1-2 | TRBV5-5 | ASSLAVSGVGYT
TRBJ2-1 | TRBV11-3 | ASSLDLRGGYNEQF
TRBJ2-6 | TRBV2 | ASSRAAGANVLT
TRBJ2-7 | TRBV7-3 | ASSLSARGEQY
TRBJ2-6 | TRBV28 | ASSDRDRGLGANVLT
TRBJ1-4 | TRBV28 | ASSPTELNEKLF
TRBJ2-3 | TRBV7-9 | ASSLTGGDTQY
TRBJ2-7 | TRBV6-5 | ASSRTLSSYEQY
TRBJ2-5 | TRBV28 | ASSSSPREETQY
TRBJ2-5 | TRBV11-2 | ASSLDLSPDETQY
TRBJ2-3 | TRBV7-3 | ASSPDRVGTDTQY
TRBJ2-5 | TRBV29-1 | SVEGLAGVETQY
TRBJ1-3 | TRBV7-9 | ASRGQVVSGNTIY
TRBJ2-7 | TRBV6-5 | ASSLRTGTSEQY
TRBJ2-4 | TRBV5-4 | ASSLRENIQY
TRBJ1-4 | TRBV7-9 | ASSLGQGVEKLF
TRBJ1-2 | TRBV30 | AWNLWAGNYGYT
TRBJ1-1 | TRBV30 | AWSWDGREAF
TRBJ2-2 | TRBV11-3 | ASSAEPLTGSNTGELF
TRBJ1-1 | TRBV7-9 | ASSLDQGYEAF
TRBJ1-1 | TRBV9 | ASSVQGNTEAF
TRBJ2-1 | TRBV7-2 | ASSSDRGSYNEQF
TRBJ2-1 | TRBV12-5 | ASGLVLAGGPGEQF
TRBJ2-2 | TRBV28 | ASRKDRSTGELF
TRBJ1-5 | TRBV2 | ASRDREGQPQH
TRBJ2-7 | TRBV2 | ATQARYLDEQY
TRBJ2-2 | TRBV7-3 | ASSSHYTGELF
TRBJ2-3 | TRBV6-6 | ASGDSGRGTDTQY